This TCR beta chain emerged from a study of CD8 T cells in Susac syndrome. Reverse transcription of about 0.45 to 1 ug RNA was performed with random hexamers. TCRdb itself ran the immunoSEQ multiplex PCR reads through MiXCR, one entry per CDR3 protein. The table records about 69,000 distinct CDR3 sequences, more than 85% of them present only once. In blood CD8+ and CD4+ T cells, TCR beta underwent sequencing. As controls, healthy donors matched for age and sex were used. TEMRA cells were FACS-enriched, unlike CD8+ and CD4+ T cells, which were negatively isolated. Sequencing used CD8+ T cells from PBMCs. This receptor was taken from a human donor in good health.

The CDR3 DNA sequence: TGTGCCAGCACTTTCCCCGGGGCAGGGATATTCTTGGGCACCTACGAGCAGTACGTC. Its protein is CASTFPGAGIFLGTYEQYV. The V gene is TRBV12-3 or TRBV12-4, the J gene TRBJ2-7; the D call may be TRBD1 or TRBD2 (5 bases each). This CDR3 is built from 19 residues. Trimming shortened V by 7 bases and J by 2 bases, and 30 bases separated the two germline ends.